This T cell receptor beta chain comes out of a study of T cell responses to AZD1222 COVID-19 vaccine. Some clones are missing from TCRdb's copy, which holds only in-frame ones; the method was immunoSEQ multiplex PCR. The table lists 75,000 to 95,000 clones, 91% of them singletons. Per the germline V gene, CDR1 is SNHLY and CDR2 is FYNNEI. V was clipped by 5 bases and J by 2 bases, with 16 bases between them. The CDR3 covers 16 residues. The rearrangement uses TRBV2 and TRBJ1-5; D call uncertain. This sequence originates from an adult who received the AZD1222 COVID-19 vaccine. The starting material was peripheral blood, obtained 28 days after the second AZD1222 dose. The CDR3 sequence is CASSPRRASGNQPQHF. The CDR3 bases are TGTGCCAGCAGTCCTAGGCGAGCCTCTGGCAATCAGCCCCAGCATTTT. Based on the CDR3 plus reference TRBV2 and TRBJ1-5, the full variable domain is EPEVTQTPSHQVTQMGQEVILRCVPISNHLYFYWYRQILGQKVEFLVSFYNNEISEKSEIFDDQFSVERPDGSNFTLKIRSTKLEDSAMYFCASSPRRASGNQPQHFGDGTRLSIL.